This TCR beta chain was sequenced during a study of cytomegalovirus exposure and HLA in healthy donors. Study information: An early data release held approximately 85 million unique TCRs from HLA-typed donors.

This clone has only one observation. The antigen remains unidentified. Findings and caveats of the study: Presence/absence analyses assumed roughly uniform sequencing depth across donors. Compared with the approximately 680-donor mean, an Asian-associated ancestry cluster reportedly had fewer N-insertions, according to a later analysis.

It was with 60 Vbeta and 13 Jbeta primers that the PCR ran. TCRdb's copy holds only in-frame clones and misses some; the assay was immunoSEQ multiplex PCR. This table has over 150,000 clones, around 73% appearing once. Looked up from germline, CDR1 is MGHRA and CDR2 is YSYEKL. V lost 4 bases to trimming and J lost 7 bases; unmatched junction nucleotides: 6. The length of the CDR3 is 14 residues. This chain links TRBV4-1 with TRBJ1-4, with 7 bases lining up with TRBD1. The sample was PBMCs. This TCR derives from a woman in her twenties or thirties in good health and CMV-seronegative. In nucleotides, the CDR3 is TGCGCCAGCAGCCCCAGACAGGGTTTTGAAAAACTGTTTTTT. It yields the protein CASSPRQGFEKLFF.